This T cell receptor (beta chain) came from a study of cytomegalovirus exposure and HLA in healthy donors. As for the study in general: Tens of millions of unique TCRs from HLA-typed donors made up an early data release. Study-wide points: Rare TCR sequences predominated, though certain public TCRs were found in many donors. Testing in vitro showed a few CMV-associated chains specific for CMV antigens. An analysis was carried out at a later point. It showed that HLA-associated TCR beta chains were more clonally expanded than equally common non-associated chains.

Use of 60 Vbeta and 13 Jbeta primers characterized the PCR. Using immunoSEQ multiplex PCR, the repertoire was profiled, and TCRdb retains in-frame clones only, with some absent. The profile covers approximately 150,000 clones, with roughly 65% appearing a single time and 4.5% taken by the ten largest. The CDR3 is made up of 13 amino acids. CDR1 is MNHEY, CDR2 SMNVEV, per germline (reference sequence). V was clipped by 6 bases and J by 9 bases; unmatched bases: 7. Regarding this clone: Its antigen is unknown.

The V and J genes are TRBV27 and TRBJ2-1; 8 bases match TRBD2. Sequenced input: PBMCs. The clonotype originates from a woman between 18 and 29 years old in good health and CMV-seropositive. CDR3 bases: TGTGCCAGCAGAACGGGGGGGGCAGGTGAGCAGTTCTTC. Amino acid sequence: CASRTGGAGEQFF.